The rows below give T cell receptor beta chains drawn from one sample of a study of blood T cell repertoires in COVID-19. The method was immunoSEQ multiplex PCR; TCRdb's version includes in-frame clones alone and lacks a portion of them. The data hold over 120,000 clones, with about 87% observed a single time. Source material: peripheral blood. Receptors were obtained from a woman aged 50 to 60 with acute or convalescent COVID-19. Both conserved end residues are part of each CDR3. The order of the fields is V gene, clone size, D gene, J gene, CDR3 protein, CDR3 DNA. A D gene is named only where the DNA matches it firmly. Some rows have no size entry. The others give once, few or many, or a class for an expanded clone.

V: TRBV18; size: NA; D: NA; J: TRBJ1-3; CDR3: CASSPTGNTIYF; DNA: TGTGCCAGCTCACCCACTGGAAACACCATATATTTT
V: TRBV19; size: NA; D: TRBD1; J: TRBJ2-7; CDR3: CASRVSAGQASYEQYF; DNA: TGTGCCAGTAGGGTCTCCGCGGGACAGGCTTCCTACGAGCAGTACTTC
V: TRBV11-1; size: NA; D: TRBD2; J: TRBJ2-5; CDR3: CASSFSRGVRETQYF; DNA: TGTGCCAGCAGCTTTAGTCGGGGGGTGAGGGAGACCCAGTACTTC
V: TRBV11-2; size: NA; D: NA; J: TRBJ2-7; CDR3: CASSLVRSSPEQYF; DNA: TGTGCCAGCAGCTTAGTCCGGTCCTCGCCCGAGCAGTACTTC
V: TRBV5-6; size: NA; D: NA; J: TRBJ1-5; CDR3: CASSLGQRNQPQHF; DNA: TGTGCCAGCAGCCTAGGACAGCGCAATCAGCCCCAGCATTTT
V: TRBV6-6; size: NA; D: TRBD1; J: TRBJ1-5; CDR3: CASRRSDRNSNQPQHF; DNA: TGTGCCAGCAGGCGGTCGGACAGGAATAGCAATCAGCCCCAGCATTTT
V: TRBV9; size: NA; D: NA; J: TRBJ2-7; CDR3: CASSVDGTYEQYF; DNA: TGTGCCAGCAGCGTGGACGGGACCTACGAGCAGTACTTC
V: TRBV3-1/TRBV3-2; size: NA; D: TRBD1; J: TRBJ1-3; CDR3: CASSQGDRALGNTIYF; DNA: TGTGCCAGCAGCCAGGGGGACAGGGCTCTGGGAAACACCATATATTTT
V: TRBV4-2; size: few; D: NA; J: TRBJ2-1; CDR3: CASSQDRNNEQFF; DNA: TGTGCCAGCAGCCAAGACAGGAATAATGAGCAGTTCTTC
V: TRBV7-9; size: NA; D: TRBD1; J: TRBJ2-5; CDR3: CASSLGQGAETQYF; DNA: TGTGCCAGCAGCTTGGGACAGGGGGCAGAGACCCAGTACTTC
V: TRBV10-3; size: NA; D: NA; J: TRBJ2-7; CDR3: CAITYEGEQYF; DNA: TGTGCCATCACCTATGAGGGCGAGCAGTACTTC
V: TRBV5-4; size: NA; D: NA; J: TRBJ2-7; CDR3: CASTGGAGPLYEQYF; DNA: TGTGCCAGCACCGGAGGGGCGGGACCCCTCTACGAGCAGTACTTC
V: TRBV5-6; size: NA; D: TRBD1; J: TRBJ1-6; CDR3: CASSKNRGLESPLHF; DNA: TGTGCCAGCAGCAAAAACAGGGGGCTGGAGTCACCCCTCCACTTT
V: TRBV6-6; size: NA; D: NA; J: TRBJ1-1; CDR3: CASTFIDTEAFF; DNA: TGTGCCAGCACTTTCATAGACACTGAAGCTTTCTTT
V: TRBV3-1/TRBV3-2; size: once; D: TRBD2; J: TRBJ2-1; CDR3: CASSHGSGSSYNEQFF; DNA: TGTGCCAGCAGCCATGGTAGCGGGAGCTCCTACAATGAGCAGTTCTTC
V: TRBV4-1; size: NA; D: NA; J: TRBJ1-5; CDR3: CASSQDRGQMGNQPQHF; DNA: TGCGCCAGCAGCCAAGATAGAGGCCAGATGGGCAATCAGCCCCAGCATTTT
V: TRBV11-2; size: NA; D: NA; J: TRBJ2-3; CDR3: CATPIPLVPDTDTQYF; DNA: TGTGCCACCCCTATCCCCCTAGTACCGGACACAGATACGCAGTATTTT
V: TRBV5-1; size: NA; D: NA; J: TRBJ1-3; CDR3: CASSLAGVHSGNTIYF; DNA: TGCGCCAGCAGCTTGGCAGGGGTTCACTCTGGAAACACCATATATTTT
V: TRBV3-1/TRBV3-2; size: NA; D: NA; J: TRBJ1-6; CDR3: CASSHPGGSSYNSPLHF; DNA: TGTGCCAGCAGCCACCCCGGGGGGAGCTCCTATAATTCACCCCTCCACTTT
V: TRBV5-1; size: NA; D: TRBD1; J: TRBJ2-7; CDR3: CASRPGQAYEQYF; DNA: TGCGCCAGCAGACCGGGACAGGCCTACGAGCAGTACTTC
V: TRBV6-5; size: NA; D: TRBD1; J: TRBJ2-5; CDR3: CASRDRSAETQYF; DNA: TGTGCCAGCAGGGACAGGTCGGCAGAGACCCAGTACTTC
V: TRBV6-5; size: NA; D: NA; J: TRBJ1-2; CDR3: CASSYRGGYTF; DNA: TGTGCCAGCAGTTACAGGGGTGGCTACACCTTC
V: TRBV28; size: once; D: NA; J: TRBJ1-6; CDR3: CASSLAGSHSYNSPLHF; DNA: TGTGCCAGCAGTTTAGCGGGGAGCCACTCCTATAATTCACCCCTCCACTTT
V: TRBV3-1/TRBV3-2; size: NA; D: TRBD1; J: TRBJ2-3; CDR3: CASSRQGGTDTQYF; DNA: TGTGCCAGCAGCAGACAGGGGGGCACAGATACGCAGTATTTT
V: TRBV29-1; size: NA; D: NA; J: TRBJ2-1; CDR3: CSVEVFYNEQFF; DNA: TGCAGCGTCGAGGTTTTCTACAATGAGCAGTTCTTC
V: TRBV9; size: NA; D: NA; J: TRBJ1-2; CDR3: CASSVSGHPLNYGYTF; DNA: TGTGCCAGCAGCGTTTCCGGACATCCTCTCAACTATGGCTACACCTTC
V: TRBV29-1; size: NA; D: NA; J: TRBJ1-2; CDR3: CSVEDLQVSSGNIDRPTNYGYTF; DNA: TGCAGCGTTGAAGATCTTCAAGTCTCCTCAGGGAATATTGACAGACCCACTAACTATGGCTACACCTTC
V: TRBV19; size: NA; D: TRBD1; J: TRBJ2-7; CDR3: CASSSRDRVLHEQYF; DNA: TGTGCCAGTAGTAGCCGGGACAGGGTCCTCCACGAGCAGTACTTC
V: TRBV5-1; size: NA; D: TRBD1; J: TRBJ2-5; CDR3: CASSFIGQGAETQYF; DNA: TGCGCCAGCAGCTTTATTGGACAGGGGGCCGAGACCCAGTACTTC
V: TRBV27; size: NA; D: NA; J: TRBJ2-3; CDR3: CASSFRDGTRADTQYF; DNA: TGTGCCAGCAGTTTTCGGGACGGGACACGCGCCGATACGCAGTATTTT
V: TRBV29-1; size: NA; D: NA; J: TRBJ1-1; CDR3: CSVRGNTEAFF; DNA: TGCAGCGTCAGGGGGAACACTGAAGCTTTCTTT
V: TRBV6-5; size: NA; D: TRBD1; J: TRBJ2-2; CDR3: CASSYSGQGYGELFF; DNA: TGTGCCAGCAGTTACTCTGGACAGGGGTACGGGGAGCTGTTTTTT
V: TRBV10-1; size: once; D: TRBD2; J: TRBJ2-1; CDR3: CASSEGSAGAYNEQFF; DNA: TGCGCCAGCAGTGAGGGTTCAGCGGGAGCCTACAATGAGCAGTTCTTC